This entry concerns a single T cell receptor beta chain. Its antigen is unknown. The sample originates from a study of cytomegalovirus exposure and HLA in healthy donors. Study-level points and caveats: Diagnosis of cytomegalovirus status made by the classifier reportedly showed high specificity and sensitivity.

Germline CDR1 reads SEHNR; CDR2 reads FQNEAQ (reference sequence). The CDR3 covers 17 residues. The ends were cut back, 1 base at V and 3 bases at J, with 18 bases in the middle. This PCR relied on a set of 60 Vbeta primers and 13 Jbeta primers. The method was immunoSEQ multiplex PCR; TCRdb's version includes in-frame clones alone and lacks a portion of them. The repertoire has around 180,000 clones, about four fifths of them found once; the top ten carry under 7%. The chain couples TRBV7-9 to TRBJ1-1, with D perhaps matching TRBD1 (6 bases). This TCR came from a woman aged 25-40 years in good health and CMV-seropositive. The sample comprised PBMCs. The CDR3 spells CASSLGGGRVSDTEAFF. DNA of the CDR3: TGTGCCAGCAGCTTAGGGGGGGGCAGGGTATCGGACACTGAAGCTTTCTTT.